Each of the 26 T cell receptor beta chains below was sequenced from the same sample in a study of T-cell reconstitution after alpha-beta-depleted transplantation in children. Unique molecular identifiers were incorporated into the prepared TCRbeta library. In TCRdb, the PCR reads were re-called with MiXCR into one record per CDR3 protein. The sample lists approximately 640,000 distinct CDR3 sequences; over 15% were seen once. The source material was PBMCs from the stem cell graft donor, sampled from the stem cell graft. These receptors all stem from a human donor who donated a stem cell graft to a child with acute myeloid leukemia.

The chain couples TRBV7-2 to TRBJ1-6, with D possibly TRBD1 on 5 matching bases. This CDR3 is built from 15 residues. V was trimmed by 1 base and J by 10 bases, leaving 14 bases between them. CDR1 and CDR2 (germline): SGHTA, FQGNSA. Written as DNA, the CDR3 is TGTGCCAGCAGCTTAGGGCAGGGAGTGTACTCACCCCTCCACTTT. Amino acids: CASSLGQGVYSPLHF.

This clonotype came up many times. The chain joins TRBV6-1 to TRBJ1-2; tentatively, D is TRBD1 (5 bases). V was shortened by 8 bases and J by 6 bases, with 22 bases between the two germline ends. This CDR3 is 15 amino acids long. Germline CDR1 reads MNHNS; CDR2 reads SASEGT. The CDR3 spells CASGLLGDSPNGYTF. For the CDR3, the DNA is TGTGCCAGCGGCCTACTGGGGGATTCCCCAAATGGCTACACCTTC.

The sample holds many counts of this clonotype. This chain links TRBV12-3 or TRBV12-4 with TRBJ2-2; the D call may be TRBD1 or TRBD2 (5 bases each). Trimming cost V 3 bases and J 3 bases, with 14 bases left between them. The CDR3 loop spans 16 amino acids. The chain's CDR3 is CASSFGAGAYTGELFF. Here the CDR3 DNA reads TGTGCCAGCAGTTTCGGGGCTGGGGCGTACACCGGGGAGCTGTTTTTT.

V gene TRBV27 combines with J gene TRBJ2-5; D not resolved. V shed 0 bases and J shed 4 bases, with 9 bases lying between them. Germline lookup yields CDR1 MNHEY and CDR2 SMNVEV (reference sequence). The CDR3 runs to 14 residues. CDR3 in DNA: TGTGCCAGCAGTTTATCGACCCTGGGAGAGACCCAGTACTTC. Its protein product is CASSLSTLGETQYF.

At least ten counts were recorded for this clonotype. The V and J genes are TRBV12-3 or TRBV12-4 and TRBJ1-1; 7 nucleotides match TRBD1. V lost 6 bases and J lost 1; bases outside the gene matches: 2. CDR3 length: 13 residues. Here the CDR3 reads CASRDRRNTEAFF. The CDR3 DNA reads TGTGCCAGCAGGGACAGGAGGAACACTGAAGCTTTCTTT.

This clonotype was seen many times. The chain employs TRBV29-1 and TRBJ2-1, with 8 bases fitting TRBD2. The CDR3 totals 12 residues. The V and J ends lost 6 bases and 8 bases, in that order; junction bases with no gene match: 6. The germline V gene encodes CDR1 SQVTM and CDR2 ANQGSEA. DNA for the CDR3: TGCAGCGTGCCGGCGGGGGGACATGAGCAGTTCTTC. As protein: CSVPAGGHEQFF.

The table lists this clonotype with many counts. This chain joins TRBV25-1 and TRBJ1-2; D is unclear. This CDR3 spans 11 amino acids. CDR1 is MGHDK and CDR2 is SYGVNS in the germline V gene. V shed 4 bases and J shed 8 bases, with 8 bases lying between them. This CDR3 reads CASSVSGGYTF. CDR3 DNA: TGTGCCAGCAGTGTTAGCGGGGGCTACACCTTC.

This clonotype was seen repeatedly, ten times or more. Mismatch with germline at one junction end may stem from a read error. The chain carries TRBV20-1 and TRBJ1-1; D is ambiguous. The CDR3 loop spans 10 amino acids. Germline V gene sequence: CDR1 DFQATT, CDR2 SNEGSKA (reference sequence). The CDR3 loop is CSASLRGFAF. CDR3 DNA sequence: TGCAGTGCTAGTCTCCGAGGGTTTGCTTTT.

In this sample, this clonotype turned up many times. The CDR3 nucleotides read TGCAGCGCCACCTTCTTCACTGAAGCTTTCTTT. This encodes CSATFFTEAFF. V usage is TRBV29-1 and J usage is TRBJ1-1; D remains unclear. CDR3 length equals 11 residues. Germline loops: CDR1 SQVTM, CDR2 ANQGSEA. The V and J ends lost 7 bases and 4 bases respectively, with 10 bases between them. Full variable domain (missing parts from reference TRBV29-1 and TRBJ1-1): SAVISQKPSRDICQRGTSLTIQCQVDSQVTMMFWYRQQPGQSLTLIATANQGSEATYESGFVIDKFPISRPNLTFSTLTVSNMSPEDSSIYLCSATFFTEAFFGQGTRLTVV.

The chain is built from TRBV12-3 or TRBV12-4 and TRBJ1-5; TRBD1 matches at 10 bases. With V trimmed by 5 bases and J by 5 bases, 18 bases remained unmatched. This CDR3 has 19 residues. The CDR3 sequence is CASSPGPGQGFVGDQPQHF. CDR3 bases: TGTGCCAGCAGTCCAGGACCGGGACAGGGGTTCGTAGGAGATCAGCCCCAGCATTTT.

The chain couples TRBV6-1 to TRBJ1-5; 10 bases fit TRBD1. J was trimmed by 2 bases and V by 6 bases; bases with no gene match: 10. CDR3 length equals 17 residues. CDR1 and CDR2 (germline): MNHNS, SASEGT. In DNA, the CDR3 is TGTGCCAGCAGCAATTTTGGGACAGGGGATGGCAATCAGCCCCAGCATTTT. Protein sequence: CASSNFGTGDGNQPQHF.

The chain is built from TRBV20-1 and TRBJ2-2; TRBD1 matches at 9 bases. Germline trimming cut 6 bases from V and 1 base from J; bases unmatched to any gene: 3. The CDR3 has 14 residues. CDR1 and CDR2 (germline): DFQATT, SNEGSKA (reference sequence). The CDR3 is CSARTGVNTGELFF. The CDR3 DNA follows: TGCAGTGCAAGGACAGGGGTGAACACCGGGGAGCTGTTTTTT.

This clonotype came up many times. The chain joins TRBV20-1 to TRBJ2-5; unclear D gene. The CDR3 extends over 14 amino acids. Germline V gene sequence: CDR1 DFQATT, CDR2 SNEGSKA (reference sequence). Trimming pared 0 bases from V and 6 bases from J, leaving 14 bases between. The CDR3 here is CSARDPGVVQTQYF. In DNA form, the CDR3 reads TGCAGTGCTAGAGACCCTGGTGTTGTACAGACCCAGTACTTC.

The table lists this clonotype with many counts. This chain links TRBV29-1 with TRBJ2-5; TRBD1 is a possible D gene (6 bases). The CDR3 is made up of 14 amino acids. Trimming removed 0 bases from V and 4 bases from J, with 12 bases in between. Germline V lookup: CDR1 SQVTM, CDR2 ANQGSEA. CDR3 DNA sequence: TGCAGCGTTGAAGATATTCCAGGGGTAGAGACCCAGTACTTC. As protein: CSVEDIPGVETQYF.

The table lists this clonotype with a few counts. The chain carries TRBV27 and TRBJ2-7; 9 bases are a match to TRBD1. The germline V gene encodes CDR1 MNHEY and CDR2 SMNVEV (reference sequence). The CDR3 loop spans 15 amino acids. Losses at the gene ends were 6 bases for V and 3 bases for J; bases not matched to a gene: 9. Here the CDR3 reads CASSPDRGLLYEQYF. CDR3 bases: TGTGCCAGCAGCCCGGACAGGGGACTACTCTACGAGCAGTACTTC.

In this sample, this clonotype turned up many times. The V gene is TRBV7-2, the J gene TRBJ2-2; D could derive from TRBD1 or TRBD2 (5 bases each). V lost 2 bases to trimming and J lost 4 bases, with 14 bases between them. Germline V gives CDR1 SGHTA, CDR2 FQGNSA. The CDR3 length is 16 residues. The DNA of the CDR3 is TGTGCCAGCAGCTTACTACCCGGGGCGCTCACCGGGGAGCTGTTTTTT. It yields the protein CASSLLPGALTGELFF.

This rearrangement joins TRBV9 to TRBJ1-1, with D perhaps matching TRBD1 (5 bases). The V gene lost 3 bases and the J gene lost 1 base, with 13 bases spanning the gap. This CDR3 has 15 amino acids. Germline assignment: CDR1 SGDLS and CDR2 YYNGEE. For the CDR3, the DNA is TGTGCCAGCAGCGCAGAACAGGATCCGAACACTGAAGCTTTCTTT. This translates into CASSAEQDPNTEAFF.

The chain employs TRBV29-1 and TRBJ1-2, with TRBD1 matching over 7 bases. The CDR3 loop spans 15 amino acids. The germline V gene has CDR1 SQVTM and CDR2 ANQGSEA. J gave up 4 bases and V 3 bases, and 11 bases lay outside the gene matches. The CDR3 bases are TGCAGCGTTGAGCGCCGACAGGGAGGTAGCTATGGCTACACCTTC. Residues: CSVERRQGGSYGYTF.

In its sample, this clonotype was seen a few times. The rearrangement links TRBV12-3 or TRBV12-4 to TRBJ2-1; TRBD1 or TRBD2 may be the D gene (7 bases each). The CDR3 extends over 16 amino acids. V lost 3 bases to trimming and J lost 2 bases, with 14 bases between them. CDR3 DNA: TGTGCCAGCAGTTTTCAGGGGGGGGGCCCCTACAATGAGCAGTTCTTC. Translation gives CASSFQGGGPYNEQFF.

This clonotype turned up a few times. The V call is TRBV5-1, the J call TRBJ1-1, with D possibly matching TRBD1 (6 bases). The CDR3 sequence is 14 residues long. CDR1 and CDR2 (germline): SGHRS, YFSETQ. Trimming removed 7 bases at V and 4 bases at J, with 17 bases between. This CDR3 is CASLPSQGSTEAFF. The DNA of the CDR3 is TGCGCCAGCCTCCCGAGTCAGGGGAGCACTGAAGCTTTCTTT.

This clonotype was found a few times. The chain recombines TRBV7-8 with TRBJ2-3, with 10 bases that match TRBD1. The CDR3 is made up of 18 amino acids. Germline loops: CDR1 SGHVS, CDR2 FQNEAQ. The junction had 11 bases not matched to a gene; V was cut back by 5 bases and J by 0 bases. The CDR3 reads CASSPRLGTGDSTDTQYF. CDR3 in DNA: TGTGCCAGCAGCCCTAGATTGGGGACAGGGGATAGCACAGATACGCAGTATTTT.

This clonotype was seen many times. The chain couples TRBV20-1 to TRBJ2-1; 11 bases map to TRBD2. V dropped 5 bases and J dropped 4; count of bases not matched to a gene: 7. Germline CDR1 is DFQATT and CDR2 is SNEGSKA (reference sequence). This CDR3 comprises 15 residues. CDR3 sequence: CSAGSGGAGYNEQFF. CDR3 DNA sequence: TGCAGTGCTGGTAGCGGGGGGGCCGGGTACAATGAGCAGTTCTTC.

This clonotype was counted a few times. The CDR3 sequence is CATSDPQSYEQYF. CDR3 bases: TGTGCCACCAGTGATCCCCAGAGCTACGAGCAGTACTTC. The chain joins TRBV24-1 to TRBJ2-7; no firm D call. Germline-derived CDR1 and CDR2 are KGHDR and SFDVKD. The CDR3 contains 13 residues. V was pared by 3 bases and J by 3 bases, with 8 bases between.

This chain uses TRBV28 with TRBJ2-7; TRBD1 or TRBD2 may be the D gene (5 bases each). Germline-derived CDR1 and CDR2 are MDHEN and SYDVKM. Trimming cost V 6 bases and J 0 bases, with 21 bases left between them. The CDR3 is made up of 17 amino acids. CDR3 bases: TGTGCCAGCAGCTCCGCGGGCAAGGACAAGAACTCCTACGAGCAGTACGTC. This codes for CASSSAGKDKNSYEQYV.

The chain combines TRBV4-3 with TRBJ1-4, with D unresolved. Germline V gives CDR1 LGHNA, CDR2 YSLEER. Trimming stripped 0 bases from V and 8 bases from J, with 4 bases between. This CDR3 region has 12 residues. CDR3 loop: CASSQDTEKLFF. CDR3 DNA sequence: TGCGCCAGCAGCCAAGATACGGAAAAACTGTTTTTT.

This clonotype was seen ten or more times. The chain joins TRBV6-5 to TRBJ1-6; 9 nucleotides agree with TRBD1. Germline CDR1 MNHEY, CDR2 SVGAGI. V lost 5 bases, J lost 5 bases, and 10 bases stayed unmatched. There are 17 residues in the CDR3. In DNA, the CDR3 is TGTGCCAGCAGTAACCGGGACAGGGTTCGTAATAATTCACCCCTCCACTTT. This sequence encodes CASSNRDRVRNNSPLHF.